The present T cell receptor beta chain was sequenced within a study of blood T cells in healthy people across ages. Study outcomes and limitations: Across the age range, TCR beta diversity per million T cells fell in a roughly linear way.

Using a J-beta primer mix together with a sample-barcoded 5' primer, a second PCR was run for roughly 7 to 12 cycles. TCRdb re-called the 5' RACE reads through MiXCR, storing one row per CDR3 protein. This sample has about 570,000 distinct CDR3 sequences, with 27% found just once. For this clonotype: Its antigen is not known.

The germline V gene encodes CDR1 SGHNT and CDR2 YYREEE (reference sequence). CDR3 length equals 14 residues. Between the trimmed V and J ends, which lost 4 bases and 4 bases, there was a span of 13 bases. Specimen: blood. The chain recombines TRBV5-4 with TRBJ2-3, with D uncertain. The receptor comes from a woman in her 70s in good health. DNA of the CDR3: TGTGCCAGCAGCCTTAAGACTGACGCAGATACGCAGTATTTT. Translation gives CASSLKTDADTQYF.